This T cell receptor (beta chain) emerged from a study of Ad26.COV2.S vaccination and SARS-CoV-2 variants. Indicated treatment: 15 to 20 received Ad26.COV2.S at low or high dose, single or two shots; about 5 received placebo; per-sample allocation not given. Collection of samples fell on day 63 after the first vaccine or placebo injection. Germline trimming cut 4 bases from V and 0 bases from J; bases unmatched to any gene: 2. The CDR3 contains 17 residues. Germline-derived CDR1 and CDR2 are SGHNT and YYREEE (reference sequence). Repertoires were generated with immunoSEQ multiplex PCR, while TCRdb's copy carries only in-frame clones and drops some. This sample yields 250,000 or so clones, of which 70% to 90% are seen a single time; under 3% belongs to the top ten.

J is TRBJ2-1 and V is TRBV5-4; 15 positions match TRBD2. This TCR came from a person between 18 and 65 years old who received the Ad26.COV2.S COVID-19 vaccine or a placebo. The specimen was peripheral blood, collected in a trial of Ad26.COV2.S vaccine versus placebo. CDR3 in amino acids: CASSRGLAGGSYNEQFF. For the CDR3, the DNA is TGTGCCAGCAGCCGGGGACTAGCGGGGGGCTCCTACAATGAGCAGTTCTTC.